The 29 T cell receptor beta chains below were found in one sample sequenced in a study of vaccination and CD4 T cells after COVID-19. The treatment denotes: roughly ten-day PBMC culture with coronavirus spike peptide pools or control peptides (ViraFEST assay). Cultured CD4+ T-cell DNA underwent Oncomine TCR Beta short-read sequencing. Using its own MiXCR run on the PCR reads, TCRdb lists one record per CDR3 protein. The profile covers 9,500 to 10,000 distinct CDR3 sequences, with roughly 70% appearing a single time and around a third taken by the ten largest. No cognate antigen is known for these TCRs. Sequenced input: CD4+ T cells from blood, cultured in vitro. The origin of the receptors is a human donor who had recovered from COVID-19.

The chain recombines TRBV20-1 with TRBJ1-6; unclear D gene. Trimming left V 2 bases short and J 7 bases short, with 6 bases between. CDR1 is DFQATT, CDR2 SNEGSKA, per germline (reference sequence). The CDR3 sequence is 12 residues long. This CDR3 reads CSARWINSPLHF. As DNA, the CDR3 is TGCAGTGCTAGATGGATAAATTCACCCCTCCACTTT.

The chain joins TRBV6-4 to TRBJ2-3, with TRBD2 matching 12 bases. The V segment lost 5 bases and the J segment 2 bases; nucleotides outside the gene matches: 5. CDR1 MRHNA and CDR2 SNTAGT come from the germline V gene. This CDR3 comprises 16 residues. CDR3 DNA sequence: TGTGCCAGCAGTCAATGGACTAGCGGGAACACAGATACGCAGTATTTT. Encoded protein: CASSQWTSGNTDTQYF.

This chain links TRBV24-1 with TRBJ1-1; a weak D match, TRBD1 (5 bases). The CDR3 is 13 amino acids. Trimming pared 5 bases from V and 4 bases from J, leaving 10 bases between. Per the germline V gene, CDR1 is KGHDR and CDR2 is SFDVKD. The CDR3 DNA follows: TGTGCCACCAGTGTGGCGGGGACCACTGAAGCTTTCTTT. As protein: CATSVAGTTEAFF.

V is TRBV7-4 and J is TRBJ1-3; 10 positions agree with TRBD1. This CDR3 has 19 amino acids. With 4 bases clipped from V and 1 base from J, the junction kept 13 bases outside the gene matches. Germline values: CDR1 SGHVT, CDR2 SQSDAQ. The CDR3 bases are TGTGCCAGCAGCTACAGGGAGGACAGGGGGAAACCGTCTGGAAACACCATATATTTT. The encoded protein is CASSYREDRGKPSGNTIYF.

The chain employs TRBV19 and TRBJ1-5; 8 bases are shared with TRBD1. With V trimmed by 4 bases and J by 0 bases, 5 bases remained unmatched. The CDR3 is 16 amino acids. Germline-derived CDR1 and CDR2 are LNHDA and SQIVND (reference sequence). CDR3: CASSTGGAYSNQPQHF. Written as DNA, the CDR3 is TGTGCCAGTAGTACAGGGGGCGCCTATAGCAATCAGCCCCAGCATTTT.

This rearrangement joins TRBV27 to TRBJ2-7, with 13 bases lining up with TRBD2. After removal of 3 bases from V and 3 bases from J, the junction contained 2 bases not matched to a gene. The CDR3 contains 15 residues. Germline V lookup: CDR1 MNHEY, CDR2 SMNVEV (reference sequence). The CDR3 region is CASSFGTSGIYEQYF. The CDR3 DNA follows: TGTGCCAGCAGTTTCGGGACTAGCGGGATCTACGAGCAGTACTTC.

Only a few counts were recorded for this clonotype. This chain links TRBV20-1 with TRBJ1-1, with TRBD1 matching 10 bases. CDR3 size: 18 residues. Germline CDR1 DFQATT, CDR2 SNEGSKA (reference sequence). V was pared by 0 bases and J by 3 bases, with 13 bases of the junction left unmatched. This chain's CDR3 is CSARDPGTGDALYTEAFF. CDR3 DNA: TGCAGTGCTAGAGATCCCGGGACAGGGGACGCCTTGTACACTGAAGCTTTCTTT.

The CDR3 is CASSEAKPGTGGNEQFF. The CDR3, as DNA: TGTGCCAGCAGTGAGGCCAAACCCGGGACAGGGGGCAATGAGCAGTTCTTC. This sequence joins TRBV25-1 and TRBJ2-1; TRBD1 matches 11 bases. The junction had 10 bases not matched to a gene; V was cut back by 3 bases and J by 6 bases. Germline V gene data show CDR1 as MGHDK and CDR2 as SYGVNS. There are 17 residues in the CDR3.

The chain has TRBV6-2 or TRBV6-3 and TRBJ2-3; D is unclear. The CDR3 is 13 residues long. Germline CDR1 and CDR2: MNHEY and SVGEGT. V was cut by 8 bases and J by 4 bases, with 13 bases left in between. This chain's CDR3 is CASRPARPDTQYF. The DNA for the CDR3 is TGTGCCAGCCGCCCCGCCCGGCCAGATACGCAGTATTTT.

V is TRBV6-1 and J is TRBJ2-3, with TRBD1 matching over 10 bases. The CDR3 is 16 residues long. The ends lost 6 bases at V and 1 base at J; junction bases unmatched: 7. From germline, CDR1 is MNHNS and CDR2 SASEGT. The CDR3 loop reads CASSPRDRGGTDTQYF. CDR3 sequence (DNA): TGTGCCAGCAGCCCGCGGGACAGGGGAGGCACAGATACGCAGTATTTT.

This chain connects TRBV6-1 to TRBJ1-1; TRBD1 matches 9 bases. The CDR3 is made up of 13 amino acids. V lost 7 bases to trimming and J lost 9 bases; unmatched junction nucleotides: 9. Germline V gives CDR1 MNHNS, CDR2 SASEGT. CDR3 sequence (DNA): TGTGCCAGCACCCCCGGGACAGGGCGAAAAGCTTTCTTT. Residues: CASTPGTGRKAFF.

The chain has TRBV6-2 or TRBV6-3 and TRBJ2-3, with a tentative D call TRBD2 (5 bases). Germline CDR1 and CDR2: MNHEY and SVGEGT. This CDR3 spans 18 amino acids. The ends were cut back, 0 bases at V and 4 bases at J, with 20 bases in the middle. The CDR3 DNA sequence: TGTGCCAGCAGTTACTCGCTGGGAAGGACTCCTAACTCAGATACGCAGTATTTT. It is translated as CASSYSLGRTPNSDTQYF.

The CDR3 bases are TGTGCCATCAGTACCAGCGTACAGGGGGGCACTGAAGCTTTCTTT. This gives the protein CAISTSVQGGTEAFF. The chain couples TRBV10-3 to TRBJ1-1; 8 bases are a match to TRBD1. Germline CDR1 ENHRY, CDR2 SYGVKD. V dropped 5 bases and J dropped 4; count of bases not matched to a gene: 9. The CDR3 has 15 amino acids.

The chain carries TRBV5-4 and TRBJ1-1; tentative D call: TRBD1 (6 bases). The CDR3 runs to 13 residues. The germline CDR1 and CDR2 sequences are SGHNT and YYREEE (reference sequence). V lost 0 bases and J 7 bases, leaving 10 bases between the germline ends. CDR3 residues: CASSLEPGVEAFF. CDR3 nucleotides: TGTGCCAGCAGCTTGGAGCCAGGGGTTGAAGCTTTCTTT.

This sequence joins TRBV9 and TRBJ2-5; 9 nucleotides agree with TRBD1. J was trimmed by 5 bases and V by 4 bases; bases with no gene match: 9. Germline CDR1 reads SGDLS; CDR2 reads YYNGEE. CDR3 length equals 15 residues. The CDR3 sequence: CASSFGQGPLETQYF. The CDR3 coding sequence is TGTGCCAGCAGCTTTGGACAGGGGCCACTGGAGACCCAGTACTTC.

The sample holds one count of this clonotype. The gene calls are TRBV7-2 and TRBJ1-2; TRBD1 aligns across 9 bases. The CDR3 loop spans 16 amino acids. The V and J ends lost 5 bases and 5 bases, in that order; junction bases with no gene match: 12. From germline, CDR1 is SGHTA and CDR2 FQGNSA. The CDR3 region is CASSPPRGGQGYGYTF. The CDR3 region has the DNA TGTGCCAGCAGCCCCCCCCGCGGGGGACAGGGTTATGGCTACACCTTC.

This chain links TRBV15 with TRBJ1-5, with a weak D call TRBD1 (5 bases). Trimming cost V 1 base and J 2 bases, with 21 bases left between them. This CDR3 has 19 amino acids. Germline lookup yields CDR1 LNHNV and CDR2 YYDKDF (reference sequence). CDR3 in amino acids: CATSRAPRQFVGGNQPQHF. CDR3 nucleotide sequence: TGTGCCACCAGCAGAGCGCCGAGACAGTTCGTCGGTGGCAATCAGCCCCAGCATTTT.

This clonotype was counted only a few times. The chain couples TRBV7-9 to TRBJ1-6, with D tentatively TRBD1 (6 bases). Germline CDR1 reads SEHNR; CDR2 reads FQNEAQ (reference sequence). V was pared by 4 bases and J by 7 bases, with 17 bases between. The CDR3 has 16 residues. CDR3 in DNA: TGTGCCAGCAGCTCCCGGCCGGACAGTCAAAATTCACCCCTCCACTTT. Protein sequence: CASSSRPDSQNSPLHF.

This clonotype appeared a few times. The chain is built from TRBV28 and TRBJ1-1; maybe TRBD1 (5 bases). This CDR3 region has 16 residues. The germline V gene encodes CDR1 MDHEN and CDR2 SYDVKM. Deletions cut 2 bases from V and 6 bases from J, with 19 bases between. The CDR3 region is CASSLVGLGGKSEAFF. DNA of the CDR3: TGTGCCAGCAGTTTAGTTGGTTTGGGGGGGAAGTCTGAAGCTTTCTTT.

The chain carries TRBV5-8 and TRBJ1-6, with 7 bases fitting TRBD1. Looked up from germline, CDR1 is SGHTS and CDR2 is YDEGEE. This CDR3 region has 15 residues. Losses at the gene ends were 4 bases for V and 6 bases for J; bases not matched to a gene: 7. The CDR3 here is CASSPRQGTNSPLHF. CDR3 in DNA: TGTGCCAGCAGCCCGCGACAGGGAACTAATTCACCCCTCCACTTT.

This chain uses TRBV7-2 with TRBJ1-1; D possibly corresponds to TRBD1 (6 bases). With 3 bases removed from V and 6 bases from J, the gap between germline ends came to 14 bases. This CDR3 is built from 14 residues. Looked up from germline, CDR1 is SGHTA and CDR2 is FQGNSA. The CDR3 region has the DNA TGTGCCAGCAGCTTGGGAGGGGGATTCGCTGAAGCTTTCTTT. This encodes CASSLGGGFAEAFF.

The V gene is TRBV11-2, the J gene TRBJ2-5; D gene unclear. Per germline, CDR1 SGHAT and CDR2 FQNNGV. Trimming left V 1 base short and J 5 bases short, with 17 bases between. The CDR3 is 16 amino acids. Written as DNA, the CDR3 is TGTGCCAGCAGCTTAGGTCCCAAGGGATCGGTGGAGACCCAGTACTTC. Encoded protein: CASSLGPKGSVETQYF.

The gene calls are TRBV27 and TRBJ1-2; 9 bases are shared with TRBD1. V lost 1 base, J lost 6 bases, and 6 bases stayed unmatched. The CDR3 contains 15 residues. Germline V gives CDR1 MNHEY, CDR2 SMNVEV (reference sequence). This CDR3 reads CASSLLGQGRDGYTF. The CDR3 DNA reads as TGTGCCAGCAGTTTATTGGGACAGGGTAGAGATGGCTACACCTTC.

V usage is TRBV15 and J usage is TRBJ1-2, with TRBD1 matching over 9 bases. The germline gives CDR1 LNHNV, CDR2 YYDKDF (reference sequence). J was trimmed by 4 bases and V by 4 bases; bases with no gene match: 4. The CDR3 totals 14 residues. CDR3 DNA: TGTGCCACCAGCACGGACAGGGGCGCCTATGGCTACACCTTC. Its protein is CATSTDRGAYGYTF. The full variable domain, its missing parts supplied by reference TRBV15 and TRBJ1-2, is DAMVIQNPRYQVTQFGKPVTLSCSQTLNHNVMYWYQQKSSQAPKLLFHYYDKDFNNEADTPDNFQSRRPNTSFCFLDIRSPGLGDTAMYLCATSTDRGAYGYTFGSGTRLTVV.

This chain links TRBV21-1 with TRBJ1-5; the table's D call TRBD1 went unverified against the DNA. TRBV21-1 constitutes a pseudogene. This CDR3 contains 14 residues. The CDR3 is CASEGGGGNQPQHF. The CDR3 DNA sequence: TGTGCCAGCGAGGGGGGCGGAGGCAATCAGCCCCAGCATTTT.

The chain combines TRBV20-1 with TRBJ1-2, with a tentative D call TRBD1 (5 bases). CDR3 length: 13 residues. V lost 4 bases to trimming and J lost 4 bases, with 13 bases between them. Germline V gene data show CDR1 as DFQATT and CDR2 as SNEGSKA (reference sequence). CDR3 loop: CSAIGGRGYGYTF. DNA for the CDR3: TGCAGTGCTATCGGGGGGAGAGGCTATGGCTACACCTTC.

V is TRBV10-2 and J is TRBJ2-2; possibly TRBD1 for D (5 bases). Germline V gene sequence: CDR1 WSHSY, CDR2 SAAADI. The CDR3 covers 14 residues. The V gene lost 6 bases and the J gene lost 0 bases, with 8 bases spanning the gap. The CDR3 DNA sequence: TGCGCCAGCAGCGGACAAACGAACACCGGGGAGCTGTTTTTT. Translating it yields CASSGQTNTGELFF.

The chain carries TRBV20-1 and TRBJ1-5; a possible D gene is TRBD1 (5 bases). This CDR3 is built from 17 residues. The V end lost 0 bases, the J end lost 2 bases, and 17 bases lay between the germline ends. The V gene's germline CDR1 is DFQATT and CDR2 SNEGSKA (reference sequence). In nucleotides, the CDR3 is TGCAGTGCTAGAGATGAGGAAAGGGGCCATGGCAATCAGCCCCAGCATTTT. Translating it yields CSARDEERGHGNQPQHF.

V gene TRBV7-2 combines with J gene TRBJ1-3; no definite D call. The CDR3 runs 16 residues. The V end lost 1 base, the J end lost 0 bases, and 10 bases lay between the germline ends. From germline, CDR1 is SGHTA and CDR2 FQGNSA. Here the CDR3 reads CASSLGGPVSGNTIYF. CDR3 DNA: TGTGCCAGCAGCTTAGGCGGACCGGTCTCTGGAAACACCATATATTTT.